These 26 T cell receptor beta chains originate from one sample sequenced in a study of cytomegalovirus exposure and HLA in healthy donors. Method: immunoSEQ multiplex PCR; TCRdb's copy keeps in-frame clones and lacks some. Of almost 75,000 clones listed, over 80% are singletons. Sequencing input: PBMCs. The receptors shown here come from a man under 40 in good health and CMV-seronegative.

V is TRBV5-4 and J is TRBJ2-7, with TRBD1 matching 8 bases. The germline V gene encodes CDR1 SGHNT and CDR2 YYREEE (reference sequence). This CDR3 has 14 amino acids. The V segment lost 4 bases and the J segment 7 bases; nucleotides outside the gene matches: 10. CDR3 coding DNA: TGTGCCAGCAGCCCGGGACAGGTCCTAGAAGAGCAGTACTTC. Residues: CASSPGQVLEEQYF.

This clone was recorded once. The chain is built from TRBV28 and TRBJ2-7; 9 bases are shared with TRBD1. CDR3 length: 15 residues. Per germline, CDR1 MDHEN and CDR2 SYDVKM. V dropped 4 bases and J dropped 1; count of bases not matched to a gene: 5. DNA of the CDR3: TGTGCCAGCAGTTGGCCGGGACAGGGATCCTACGAGCAGTACTTC. Translation gives CASSWPGQGSYEQYF.

The CDR3 sequence is CASSTITTGAGSDYGYTF. CDR3 nucleotide sequence: TGTGCCAGTAGTACAATAACGACAGGGGCAGGTTCCGACTATGGCTACACCTTC. This sequence joins TRBV19 and TRBJ1-2, with 8 bases aligning to TRBD1. J was trimmed by 3 bases and V by 4 bases; bases with no gene match: 16. The CDR3 loop spans 18 amino acids. Germline lookup yields CDR1 LNHDA and CDR2 SQIVND (reference sequence).

V gene TRBV7-3 combines with J gene TRBJ2-3; 9 bases are a match to TRBD2. Trimming took 0 bases from V and 6 from J; bases not matched to a gene: 4. The CDR3 consists of 15 residues. Per germline, CDR1 SGHTA and CDR2 FQGTGA. CDR3 sequence (DNA): TGTGCCAGCAGCTTAACCGCGGCGGGGGGGGATACGCAGTATTTT. This sequence encodes CASSLTAAGGDTQYF.

The chain couples TRBV27 to TRBJ2-1; 13 bases are a match to TRBD2. The CDR3 spans 15 residues. Trimming at V came to 3 bases and at J to 8 bases, leaving 4 bases not matched to a gene. Germline V CDR1 and CDR2: MNHEY, SMNVEV (reference sequence). The CDR3 DNA sequence: TGTGCCAGCAGTTTCCGGACTAGCGGGAGTGATGAGCAGTTCTTC. The encoded protein is CASSFRTSGSDEQFF.

Written as DNA, the CDR3 is TGTGCCAGCAGCTGCCGTCTGGGACAACTCTACAATGAGCAGTTCTTC. Translated, it gives CASSCRLGQLYNEQFF. The V gene is TRBV7-3, the J gene TRBJ2-1; possible D gene TRBD1, 6 bases. V shed 4 bases and J shed 3 bases, with 16 bases lying between them. Germline loops: CDR1 SGHTA, CDR2 FQGTGA. This CDR3 has 16 amino acids.

There are a few counts of this clone. This CDR3 reads CASSYNWQGAAGELFF. The CDR3, as DNA: TGTGCCAGCAGCTATAACTGGCAGGGGGCAGCCGGGGAGCTGTTTTTT. The chain recombines TRBV7-2 with TRBJ2-2; TRBD1 matches 8 bases. Germline V gives CDR1 SGHTA, CDR2 FQGNSA. The CDR3 sequence is 16 residues long. Losses at the gene ends were 4 bases for V and 6 bases for J; bases not matched to a gene: 10.

The gene calls are TRBV5-8 and TRBJ2-5; 7 bases are a match to TRBD2. Germline CDR1 and CDR2: SGHTS and YDEGEE. The CDR3 sequence is 15 residues long. J gave up 2 bases and V 4 bases, and 8 bases lay outside the gene matches. The CDR3 DNA sequence: TGTGCCAGCAGCCCCGAAGGACTAGGTCAAGAGACCCAGTACTTC. Its protein is CASSPEGLGQETQYF.

This chain connects TRBV5-1 to TRBJ1-2, with TRBD1 identical over 9 bases. Germline loops: CDR1 SGHRS, CDR2 YFSETQ. J lost 0 bases, V lost 5 bases, and 5 bases had no gene match. This CDR3 has 15 amino acids. This CDR3 reads CASRQGTGPNYGYTF. CDR3 coding DNA: TGCGCCAGCAGGCAGGGGACAGGGCCTAACTATGGCTACACCTTC.

This clone occurred once. The chain is built from TRBV4-1 and TRBJ1-2; D is unresolved. CDR3 length: 19 residues. Trimming shortened V by 0 bases and J by 0 bases, and 20 bases separated the two germline ends. Germline V CDR1 and CDR2: MGHRA, YSYEKL. The CDR3 sequence is CASSQDFHGSGPANYGYTF. DNA of the CDR3: TGCGCCAGCAGCCAAGATTTTCACGGGAGCGGTCCTGCTAACTATGGCTACACCTTC.

The chain is built from TRBV4-2 and TRBJ2-3; 9 bases fit TRBD1. The CDR3 runs to 17 residues. CDR1 LGHNA and CDR2 YNFKEQ come from the germline V gene. The V segment lost 4 bases and the J segment 4 bases; nucleotides outside the gene matches: 12. DNA of the CDR3: TGTGCCAGCAGCCCAGCAGCCGGGACAGGGACGCCAGATACGCAGTATTTT. It specifies CASSPAAGTGTPDTQYF.

V is TRBV5-1 and J is TRBJ2-1, with D unclear. The ends were cut back, 6 bases at V and 1 base at J, with 14 bases in the middle. The CDR3 runs to 15 residues. CDR1 and CDR2 (germline): SGHRS, YFSETQ. CDR3 in DNA: TGCGCCAGCACCCGGAGTTCGTGGTCCTACAATGAGCAGTTCTTC. It yields the protein CASTRSSWSYNEQFF.

In this sample, this clone turned up once. The chain employs TRBV27 and TRBJ2-1; D may be TRBD2 (5 bases). This CDR3 is 15 amino acids long. The V end was cut by 0 bases, the J end by 7 bases, with 13 bases between. Looked up from germline, CDR1 is MNHEY and CDR2 is SMNVEV (reference sequence). CDR3: CASSLSVASLNEQFF. As DNA, the CDR3 is TGTGCCAGCAGTTTATCGGTAGCGTCCCTAAATGAGCAGTTCTTC.

This rearrangement joins TRBV6-4 to TRBJ2-6; possible D gene TRBD2, 5 bases. Germline CDR1 MRHNA, CDR2 SNTAGT. The V and J ends lost 3 bases and 12 bases respectively, with 15 bases between them. The CDR3 contains 14 residues. CDR3 residues: CASSEEEGGGVLTF. The CDR3 DNA follows: TGTGCCAGCAGTGAAGAGGAAGGAGGAGGCGTCCTGACTTTC.

As concerns this clone: The germline gene is not matched at one end of the junction; a read error may be the cause. This chain uses TRBV7-8 with TRBJ1-5; D gene uncertain. Germline V CDR1 and CDR2: SGHVS, FQNEAQ. The CDR3 loop spans 13 amino acids. In DNA, the CDR3 is TGTGCCAGCAGCTTAGACCGTAGTCAGGCCCAGCATTTT. This encodes CASSLDRSQAQHF.

The chain links TRBV5-1 to TRBJ2-1, with no clear D. The CDR3 sequence is 11 residues long. The V gene's germline CDR1 is SGHRS and CDR2 YFSETQ. V was cut by 4 bases and J by 5 bases, with 4 bases left in between. CDR3 in DNA: TGCGCCAGCAGCCCAGACAATGAGCAGTTCTTC. This codes for CASSPDNEQFF.

This chain uses TRBV7-9 with TRBJ2-7, with 8 nucleotides matching TRBD1. V lost 1 base to trimming and J lost 2 bases; unmatched junction nucleotides: 7. CDR1 is SEHNR, CDR2 FQNEAQ, per germline (reference sequence). The CDR3 is 16 residues long. CDR3 sequence (DNA): TGTGCCAGCAGCTTAGAAGCAGGACAGGGTACCTACGAGCAGTACGTC. Translation: CASSLEAGQGTYEQYV.

The rearrangement uses TRBV5-4 and TRBJ1-2; perhaps TRBD1 as D (6 bases). Trimming removed 3 bases from V and 13 bases from J, with 19 bases in between. The length of the CDR3 is 13 residues. In germline, CDR1 is SGHNT, CDR2 YYREEE (reference sequence). The CDR3 nucleotides read TGTGCCAGCAGCTCCTTACTACAGGGAAGTGGCACCTTC. Translated, it gives CASSSLLQGSGTF.

CDR3 sequence: CASSVVGTSGGSGTDTQYF. In DNA form, the CDR3 reads TGTGCCAGCAGCGTGGTCGGGACTAGCGGGGGGTCTGGCACAGATACGCAGTATTTT. The chain links TRBV9 to TRBJ2-3; 15 bases fit TRBD2. Trimming cost V 2 bases and J 1 base; bases outside gene matches: 8. CDR3 length: 19 amino acids. Germline V lookup: CDR1 SGDLS, CDR2 YYNGEE.

The chain combines TRBV7-2 with TRBJ2-3; TRBD1 might be the D (7 bases). Germline CDR1 SGHTA, CDR2 FQGNSA. Trimming left V 3 bases short and J 2 bases short, with 9 bases between. The CDR3 spans 14 residues. This CDR3 reads CASSFRGDTDTQYF. DNA for the CDR3: TGTGCCAGCAGCTTCAGGGGGGACACAGATACGCAGTATTTT.

The chain joins TRBV11-2 to TRBJ2-3, with a tentative D call TRBD1 (5 bases). Germline CDR1 and CDR2: SGHAT and FQNNGV. CDR3 size: 13 residues. V shed 3 bases and J shed 6 bases, with 10 bases lying between them. The CDR3 DNA is TGTGCCAGCAGCTTCGCTGGGGCGGATACGCAGTATTTT. This encodes CASSFAGADTQYF.

This chain joins TRBV5-4 and TRBJ2-5; tentative D call: TRBD1 (5 bases). Germline V gene sequence: CDR1 SGHNT, CDR2 YYREEE (reference sequence). V lost 0 bases and J lost 2, with 8 bases in between. The CDR3 extends over 14 amino acids. This chain's CDR3 is CASSLENRQETQYF. The CDR3 nucleotides read TGTGCCAGCAGCTTGGAAAACAGGCAAGAGACCCAGTACTTC.

The rearrangement joins TRBV18 to TRBJ2-5, with 9 positions matching TRBD1. V was pared by 5 bases and J by 2 bases, with 6 bases of the junction left unmatched. The CDR3 consists of 15 residues. Germline assignment: CDR1 KGHSH and CDR2 LQKENI. CDR3 nucleotide sequence: TGTGCCAGCTCAACCTGGGACAGGGTTCAAGAGACCCAGTACTTC. Its protein is CASSTWDRVQETQYF.

The chain couples TRBV5-4 to TRBJ1-2; 7 bases map to TRBD1. This CDR3 comprises 14 residues. Losses at the gene ends were 5 bases for V and 4 bases for J; bases not matched to a gene: 8. The V gene's germline CDR1 is SGHNT and CDR2 YYREEE (reference sequence). The DNA for the CDR3 is TGTGCCAGCAGTGACAGGGCGGAGGGCTATGGCTACACCTTC. Its translation is CASSDRAEGYGYTF.

The V gene is TRBV18, the J gene TRBJ1-6; a weak D match, TRBD1 (6 bases). Per germline, CDR1 KGHSH and CDR2 LQKENI. There are 16 residues in the CDR3. Trimming took 3 bases from V and 14 from J, leaving 23 bases between them. The chain's CDR3 is CASSPMTGFDYPSLHF. The DNA of the CDR3 is TGTGCCAGCTCACCCATGACAGGTTTTGATTATCCGTCCCTCCACTTT.

The CDR3 is CASSLGWTGHNSPLHF. The CDR3 DNA reads TGTGCCAGCAGCTTAGGCTGGACAGGTCATAATTCACCCCTCCACTTT. The chain links TRBV7-6 to TRBJ1-6; TRBD1 agrees at 7 bases. The trim removed 1 base at V and 5 bases at J, leaving 5 bases unmatched. The V gene's germline CDR1 is SGHVS and CDR2 FNYEAQ. This CDR3 is 16 amino acids long.